The present TCR beta chain was sequenced within a study of blood T cells in healthy people across ages. It was with a sample-barcoded 5' primer and a J-beta primer mix that a second PCR of roughly 7 to 12 cycles was run. A single record per CDR3 protein comes from TCRdb applying MiXCR to the 5' RACE reads. The sample lists 700,000 to 900,000 distinct CDR3 sequences, 40% to 65% seen once, with around 41% in the top ten. This TCR was sampled from an older man in good health. Sequencing was done on a sample of blood.

CDR3 residues: CASSARGSSGGGYTF. CDR3 bases: TGTGCCAGCAGTGCTCGGGGGTCTTCGGGAGGTGGCTACACCTTC. The V gene is TRBV25-1, the J gene TRBJ1-2; D may be TRBD1 (5 bases). The CDR3 totals 15 residues. Trimming pared 4 bases from V and 7 bases from J, leaving 19 bases between. Germline V CDR1 and CDR2: MGHDK, SYGVNS.